The 10 T cell receptor beta chains below all came from one sample that was sequenced in a study of response to subunit inactivated influenza vaccine. TCRdb re-derived calls from the RT-PCR reads in MiXCR, one entry per CDR3 protein. The table records around 320,000 distinct CDR3 sequences, around 20% of them present only once. The sequencing used PBMCs from blood, collected approximately 20 months after vaccination. Receptors originate from a man between 50 and 75 years old who received an inactivated influenza vaccine.

The chain links TRBV25-1 to TRBJ2-1; TRBD2 matches at 14 bases. CDR1 and CDR2 from the germline V gene are MGHDK and SYGVNS. The trim removed 5 bases at V and 6 bases at J, leaving 18 bases unmatched. The CDR3 runs 20 residues. The CDR3 reads CASSSGLAGGIGESGNEQFF. For the CDR3, the DNA is TGTGCCAGCAGTTCCGGACTAGCGGGAGGTATTGGGGAATCGGGCAATGAGCAGTTCTTC. Combining the CDR3 with reference TRBV25-1 and TRBJ2-1 gives the whole variable domain EADIYQTPRYLVIGTGKKITLECSQTMGHDKMYWYQQDPGMELHLIHYSYGVNSTEKGDLSSESTVSRIRTEHFPLTLESARPSHTSQYLCASSSGLAGGIGESGNEQFFGPGTRLTVL.

The chain recombines TRBV7-9 with TRBJ1-2; possibly TRBD1 for D (6 bases). Trimming shortened V by 0 bases and J by 6 bases, and 11 bases separated the two germline ends. The germline V gene has CDR1 SEHNR and CDR2 FQNEAQ (reference sequence). The CDR3 is made up of 14 amino acids. DNA for the CDR3: TGTGCCAGCAGCTTAGCCGGGACACCCCATGGCTACACCTTC. Protein sequence: CASSLAGTPHGYTF.

This clonotype was observed at least ten times. The rearrangement links TRBV7-9 to TRBJ2-1, with D possibly being TRBD2 (6 bases). The length of the CDR3 is 14 residues. The V end lost 6 bases, the J end lost 5 bases, and 14 bases lay between the germline ends. Germline CDR1 is SEHNR and CDR2 is FQNEAQ (reference sequence). The CDR3 bases are TGTGCCAGCAGGTCCGGGACTCATAACAATGAGCAGTTCTTC. This gives the protein CASRSGTHNNEQFF.

J is TRBJ2-1 and V is TRBV28, with D tentatively TRBD2 (6 bases). The CDR3 contains 14 residues. V lost 2 bases to trimming and J lost 6 bases, with 11 bases between them. Germline V lookup: CDR1 MDHEN, CDR2 SYDVKM. The CDR3 coding sequence is TGTGCCAGCAGTTTAGAAGCCGGGAGCAATGAGCAGTTCTTC. This codes for CASSLEAGSNEQFF. Filled out from reference TRBV28 and TRBJ2-1, the complete variable domain reads DVKVTQSSRYLVKRTGEKVFLECVQDMDHENMFWYRQDPGLGLRLIYFSYDVKMKEKGDIPEGYSVSREKKERFSLILESASTNQTSMYLCASSLEAGSNEQFFGPGTRLTVL.

The chain joins TRBV5-1 to TRBJ1-3; possibly TRBD1 for D (6 bases). The CDR3 contains 16 residues. The ends were cut back, 2 bases at V and 0 bases at J, with 12 bases in the middle. Germline CDR1 is SGHRS and CDR2 is YFSETQ. CDR3 nucleotides: TGCGCCAGCAGCTTCGGGGGCAGGGACTCTGGAAACACCATATATTTT. As protein: CASSFGGRDSGNTIYF. Together with reference TRBV5-1 and TRBJ1-3, the CDR3 gives the full variable domain: KAGVTQTPRYLIKTRGQQVTLSCSPISGHRSVSWYQQTPGQGLQFLFEYFSETQRNKGNFPGRFSGRQFSNSRSEMNVSTLELGDSALYLCASSFGGRDSGNTIYFGEGSWLTVV.

This clonotype came up many times. The chain couples TRBV6-1 to TRBJ1-2, with 9 bases matching TRBD1. The CDR3 runs to 16 residues. The germline CDR1 and CDR2 sequences are MNHNS and SASEGT. The V gene end was trimmed by 6 bases and the J gene end by 8 bases; junction bases not matched to a gene: 16. Written as DNA, the CDR3 is TGTGCCAGCAGAACAGGGGGCGCCGAGCCCCAGGGGGGCTACACCTTC. Translation: CASRTGGAEPQGGYTF.

This clonotype has just a few counts. The J gene is TRBJ1-3, the V gene TRBV24-1, with D tentatively TRBD1 (6 bases). The CDR3 runs to 18 residues. CDR1 and CDR2 from the germline V gene are KGHDR and SFDVKD. The ends were cut back, 4 bases at V and 4 bases at J, with 22 bases in the middle. CDR3 DNA sequence: TGTGCCACCAGTGACCCCGATCAGGGGACTGAGTCGGGAAACACCATATATTTT. Protein sequence: CATSDPDQGTESGNTIYF.

This chain links TRBV7-9 with TRBJ2-7; 7 bases align to TRBD1. This CDR3 spans 16 amino acids. In germline, CDR1 is SEHNR, CDR2 FQNEAQ (reference sequence). With 5 bases clipped from V and 2 bases from J, the junction kept 12 bases outside the gene matches. The CDR3 sequence is CASSGTPGQNPYEQYF. In DNA form, the CDR3 reads TGTGCCAGCAGCGGCACACCGGGACAGAATCCCTACGAGCAGTACTTC.

Only a few counts were recorded for this clonotype. The genes are TRBV7-9 and TRBJ1-2, with 8 bases identical to TRBD1. Germline trimming cut 5 bases from V and 8 bases from J; bases unmatched to any gene: 10. The V gene's germline CDR1 is SEHNR and CDR2 FQNEAQ (reference sequence). The CDR3 has 14 residues. CDR3 nucleotide sequence: TGTGCCAGCAGCCCAATAAACAGGGGGGGCGGCTACACCTTC. Its translation: CASSPINRGGGYTF.

The rearrangement uses TRBV3-1 and TRBJ2-5; D unclear. CDR1 and CDR2 (germline): LGHDT, YNNKEL (reference sequence). This CDR3 is built from 16 residues. V lost 6 bases, J lost 2 bases, and 19 bases lay in between. The CDR3 loop is CASSKIYASLQETQYF. The CDR3 DNA sequence: TGTGCCAGCAGTAAAATCTATGCCAGTTTACAAGAGACCCAGTACTTC.